A single sample is the source of the 5 T cell receptor beta chains below, sequenced in a study of blood T cells in healthy people across ages (dated by TCRdb to between 2015 and 2017). Library preparation was by 5' RACE. Sequenced on an Illumina HiSeq 2500. A second roughly 6 to 12 cycle PCR used a sample-barcoded 5' primer and a J-beta primer mix. TCRdb reprocessing: public reads trimmed at Q25 with fastp, clones called with MiXCR, in-frame beta chains kept. Identical CDR3 proteins give one entry, which carries the most common genes and DNA. This sample gives 800,000 to 950,000 distinct CDR3 sequences in total; 25% to 30% of them show up just once. The ten largest clonotypes hold roughly a tenth of the sample. This same sample was also taken into another study, of T cells of mothers and their children.

Sequenced: blood. These receptors were taken from a middle-aged woman in good health.

This clonotype was seen only a few times. J is TRBJ2-4 and V is TRBV18; 9 bases line up with TRBD1. The J call may be incorrect, as the DNA end agrees better with TRBJ2-7. This CDR3 has 15 amino acids. The germline V gene encodes CDR1 KGHSH and CDR2 LQKENI. The CDR3 is CASSPTVGTGYEQYF. DNA of the CDR3: TGTGCCAGCTCACCAACGGTCGGGACAGGGTACGAGCAGTACTTC.

There are a few counts of this clonotype. At one of its ends the junction is not consistent with the germline gene, which may arise from a read error. V gene TRBV12-3 or TRBV12-4 combines with J gene TRBJ1-2, with D unclear. This CDR3 spans 13 amino acids. In DNA, the CDR3 is TGTGCCAGCAGGGGAGAACCTAACGATGGCTACACCTTC. It translates to CASRGEPNDGYTF.

This chain links TRBV7-2 with TRBJ2-3, with D maybe TRBD1 (6 bases). Germline V gene lookup returns CDR1 SGHTA and CDR2 FQGNSA. The CDR3 runs 13 residues. The ends were cut back, 7 bases at V and 4 bases at J, with 12 bases in the middle. The DNA of the CDR3 is TGTGCCAGCAACGCAAACAGGGCAGATACGCAGTATTTT. Translated: CASNANRADTQYF.

The V gene is TRBV7-2, the J gene TRBJ1-2; 7 nucleotides agree with TRBD1. The V and J ends lost 5 bases and 6 bases, in that order; junction bases with no gene match: 9. Germline V gives CDR1 SGHTA, CDR2 FQGNSA. CDR3 length equals 14 residues. CDR3 coding DNA: TGTGCCAGCAGCGAAAGGTGGGACAGAAATGGCTACACCTTC. It codes for CASSERWDRNGYTF.

V gene TRBV4-1 combines with J gene TRBJ2-1; TRBD2 agrees at 10 bases. The tail of the sequence fits TRBJ2-7 better, so the J call may be wrong. The CDR3 covers 19 residues. The germline V gene encodes CDR1 MGHRA and CDR2 YSYEKL. CDR3 sequence: CASSQGASGGPSSYNEQYF. The CDR3 bases are TGCGCCAGCAGCCAAGGGGCTAGCGGGGGCCCCAGCTCCTACAATGAGCAGTACTTC.